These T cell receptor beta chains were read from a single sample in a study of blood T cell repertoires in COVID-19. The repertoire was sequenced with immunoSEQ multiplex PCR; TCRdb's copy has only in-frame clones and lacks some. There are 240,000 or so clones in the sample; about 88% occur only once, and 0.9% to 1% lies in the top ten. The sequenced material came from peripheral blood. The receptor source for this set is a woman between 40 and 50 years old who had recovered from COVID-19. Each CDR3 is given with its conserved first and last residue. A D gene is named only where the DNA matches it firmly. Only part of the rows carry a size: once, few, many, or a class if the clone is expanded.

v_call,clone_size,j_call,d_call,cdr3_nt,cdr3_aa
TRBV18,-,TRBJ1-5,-,TGTGCCAGCTCACCACCCGGCCGGGGTGGGCCCCAGCATTTT,CASSPPGRGGPQHF
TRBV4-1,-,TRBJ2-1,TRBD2,TGCGCCAGCAGCCAAGATCCCGGGAGGGTCCACAATGAGCAGTTCTTC,CASSQDPGRVHNEQFF
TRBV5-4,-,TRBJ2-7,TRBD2,TGTGCCAGCCGGCGCGGGAGTCTAGGCGAGCAGTACTTC,CASRRGSLGEQYF
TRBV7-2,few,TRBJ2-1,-,TGTGCCAGCAGCTTATGGGCAGGCCAGGGCAATGAGCAGTTCTTC,CASSLWAGQGNEQFF
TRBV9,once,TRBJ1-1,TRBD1,TGTGCCAGCAGCTCAGGACAGGGCCTAGGTAAGACTGAAGCTTTCTTT,CASSSGQGLGKTEAFF
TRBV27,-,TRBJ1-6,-,TGTGCCAGCGGCCGGGACACCCTCCACTTT,CASGRDTLHF
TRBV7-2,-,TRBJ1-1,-,TGTGCCAGCAGCTTAGACAGATGGGACACTGAAGCTTTCTTT,CASSLDRWDTEAFF
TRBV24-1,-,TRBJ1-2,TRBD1,TGTGCCACCAGTGATCCCAGGGGGGTCTATGGCTACACCTTC,CATSDPRGVYGYTF
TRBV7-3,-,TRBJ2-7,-,TGTGCCAGCAGCCCGGGATCCGGCGGCGAGCAGTACTTC,CASSPGSGGEQYF
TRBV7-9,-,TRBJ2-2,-,TGTGCCAGCAGCTTGGTGGGAGTGGCCGGGGAGCTGTTTTTT,CASSLVGVAGELFF
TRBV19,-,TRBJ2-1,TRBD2,TGTGCCAGTAGTTGGGGGGGCTACAATGAGCAGTTCTTC,CASSWGGYNEQFF
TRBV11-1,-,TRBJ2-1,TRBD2,TGTGCCAGCAGCCGGGAAGCGGGAGCCCACAATGAGCAGTTCTTC,CASSREAGAHNEQFF
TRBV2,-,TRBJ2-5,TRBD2,TGTGCCAGCAAGACTAGCGGGAATATCCAAGAGACCCAGTACTTC,CASKTSGNIQETQYF
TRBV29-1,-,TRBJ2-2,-,TGCAGCGTTCGCGGGGGCGTTTCCGGGGAGCTGTTTTTT,CSVRGGVSGELFF
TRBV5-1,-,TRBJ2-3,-,TGCGCCAGCAGCTTGTGGGGAGACCTGGCAGATACGCAGTATTTT,CASSLWGDLADTQYF
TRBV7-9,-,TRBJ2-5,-,TGTGCCAGCAGCTTAGGGTCCGGACAGATTGAAGAGACCCAGTACTTC,CASSLGSGQIEETQYF
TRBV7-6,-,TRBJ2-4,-,TGTGCCAGCAGCTTAGCCCCACGGGCGGGGTGGGGAAACATTCAGTACTTC,CASSLAPRAGWGNIQYF
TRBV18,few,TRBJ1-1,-,TGTGCCAGCTCCCGAGGGCACCGCACTGAAGCTTTCTTT,CASSRGHRTEAFF
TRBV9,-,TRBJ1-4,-,TGTGCCAGCAGCGTAGAGTTAGGGGTTGGGGAAAAACTGTTTTTT,CASSVELGVGEKLFF
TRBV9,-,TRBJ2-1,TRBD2,TGTGCCAGCACTATGGGGGATATGCCCTGGACTAGCGGGAGTTATGAGCAGTTCTTC,CASTMGDMPWTSGSYEQFF